The clone carrying this TCR beta chain was observed many times. Its antigen is unidentified. CDR1 and CDR2 (germline): LNHDA, SQIVND (reference sequence). The CDR3 runs to 14 residues. V was shortened by 3 bases and J by 4 bases, with 7 bases between the two germline ends. The data stem from a study of early T cells in non-severe SARS-CoV-2 infection. Study-wide context: The chains were unpaired, and the sequenced material was bulk RNA from unsorted whole blood. Findings and limits, study-wide: Private and CD4 specificities were missed by VDJdb matching, skewed to anti-spike CD8.

TCRdb called the 5' RACE reads again in MiXCR, with one record for every CDR3 protein. The table has about 80,000 distinct CDR3 sequences, 11% seen once. This receptor was obtained from an adult who was a healthcare worker with PCR-confirmed SARS-CoV-2 infection or an uninfected control (not recorded which). V usage is TRBV19 and J usage is TRBJ2-6; D not resolved. The sequenced sample was whole blood. The CDR3: CASSIRAGANVLTF. In nucleotides, the CDR3 is TGTGCCAGTAGTATTCGGGCCGGGGCCAACGTCCTGACTTTC.